This record concerns one TCR beta chain sequence. Its antigen is unknown. The CDR3 runs to 12 residues. Germline V gives CDR1 ENHRY, CDR2 SYGVKD. The data stem from a study of T cells in localized non-small cell lung cancer. Study findings and constraints: Detection in adjacent lung was observed for a median about 56 of the top 100 tumor clones. Highest T cell clonality was seen in uninvolved adjacent lung, surpassing that measured in tumor.

TCRdb's copy holds only in-frame clones and misses some; the assay was immunoSEQ multiplex PCR. The sample consists of tens of thousands of clones, about 87% of them appearing once. This rearrangement joins TRBV10-3 to TRBJ2-5, with no clear D. With the DNA end fitting TRBJ2-7 better, the J assignment may be wrong. The source material was PBMCs, sampled before any cancer treatment. This clonotype was obtained from a man between 40 and 70 years old with stage II squamous cell lung carcinoma. The CDR3 here is CAISESVYEQYF. Here the CDR3 DNA reads TGTGCCATCAGTGAGTCCGTTTACGAGCAGTACTTC.